Listed below are T cell receptor beta chains from one sample, sequenced in a study of blood T cell repertoires in COVID-19. Profiling relied on immunoSEQ multiplex PCR, and the TCRdb table lists in-frame clones only, not all of them. The sample has approximately 270,000 clones; around 86% are singletons. Input material: peripheral blood. Receptor source: a man aged 40-50 years with active or convalescent COVID-19. The CDR3 runs from the conserved cysteine through the conserved F or W. The order of the fields is D gene, clone size, V gene, J gene, CDR3 DNA, CDR3 protein. The D gene is left open where the match is weak. Size is stated for part of the rows, as once, few or many counts, or as a class when the clone is expanded.

>TRBD1|few|TRBV28|TRBJ1-1
TGTGCCAGCAGTTCAGGGGGCTTAAACACTGAAGCTTTCTTT
CASSSGGLNTEAFF
>NA|NA|TRBV9|TRBJ2-7
TGTGCCAGCAGCGTCGAGCACAGGGACGGGGCCTACGAGCAGTACTTC
CASSVEHRDGAYEQYF
>NA|NA|TRBV29-1|TRBJ1-1
TGCAGCGGGGCCCGCGATGAAGCTTTCTTT
CSGARDEAFF
>TRBD1|NA|TRBV27|TRBJ2-3
TGTGCCAGCAGCCGACAGGGTGGGGGCCCAGATACGCAGTATTTT
CASSRQGGGPDTQYF
>TRBD1|NA|TRBV19|TRBJ2-3
TGTGCCAGTAGTATAGACGGACAGGGTCGCGGAGATACGCAGTATTTT
CASSIDGQGRGDTQYF
>TRBD1|once|TRBV19|TRBJ2-7
TGTGCCAGCCGACGAGGACAGGGACTGTACGAGCAGTACTTC
CASRRGQGLYEQYF
>TRBD1|few|TRBV19|TRBJ1-6
TGTGCCAGTAGTCCCCCGGGACAGGATTATTCACCCCTCCACTTT
CASSPPGQDYSPLHF
>NA|NA|TRBV5-1|TRBJ1-2
TGCGCCAGCAGCCAGGACGGCAGGGGCTATGGCTACACCTTC
CASSQDGRGYGYTF
>NA|NA|TRBV12-3/TRBV12-4|TRBJ2-7
TGTGCCAGCAGTTCTCGGAGCTACGAGCAGTACTTC
CASSSRSYEQYF
>NA|NA|TRBV2|TRBJ2-5
TGTGCCAGCAGTGGAGGGCGGGAAGAGACCCAGTACTTC
CASSGGREETQYF
>NA|NA|TRBV6-5|TRBJ1-5
TGTGCCAGCAGTTACTCCAGTAACAATCAGCCCCAGCATTTT
CASSYSSNNQPQHF
>NA|few|TRBV12-5|TRBJ1-4
TGTGCTAGTGGTTTGGGCCAGTTTGCAACTAATGAAAAACTGTTTTTT
CASGLGQFATNEKLFF
>NA|NA|TRBV3-1/TRBV3-2|TRBJ2-7
TGTGCCAGCAGCCCCACGCGTGCGGGCTACGAGCAGTACTTC
CASSPTRAGYEQYF
>TRBD2|NA|TRBV10-1|TRBJ2-6
TGCGCCAGCAGTGAAACTAGCGGGAGCTCTGGGGCCAACGTCCTGACTTTC
CASSETSGSSGANVLTF
>NA|NA|TRBV7-9|TRBJ2-2
TGTGCCAGCAGCTTGGGGGGAAGCGGGGAGCTGTTTTTT
CASSLGGSGELFF
>NA|NA|TRBV5-1|TRBJ2-7
TGCGCCAGCAGCTTGGCCTCTGAGGGGGACGAGCAGTACTTC
CASSLASEGDEQYF
>NA|NA|TRBV25-1|TRBJ1-6
TGTGCCAGCAGTGAAAGGTTGGGGGCTACGGATTCACCCCTCCACTTT
CASSERLGATDSPLHF
>TRBD1|NA|TRBV7-9|TRBJ2-7
TGTGCCAGCAGCCACAGGACAGGTCGGGGCGAGCAGTACTTC
CASSHRTGRGEQYF
>TRBD2|NA|TRBV7-8|TRBJ2-2
TGTGCCAGCAGCTTTTCAGGGCTAGCGGGAGTTGGGGAGCTGTTTTTT
CASSFSGLAGVGELFF
>TRBD2|NA|TRBV25-1|TRBJ2-2
TGTGCCAGCAGTGAAACGACTAGCGGGGGAACCGGGGAGCTGTTTTTT
CASSETTSGGTGELFF
>NA|NA|TRBV3-1/TRBV3-2|TRBJ1-2
TGTGCCAGCAGCTCCCGGAGGGGAGCCAACTATGGCTACACCTTC
CASSSRRGANYGYTF
>NA|NA|TRBV5-1|TRBJ2-1
TGCGCCAGCAGCTTGGGTAGCGCAACCTACAATGAGCAGTTCTTC
CASSLGSATYNEQFF
>TRBD2|NA|TRBV7-6|TRBJ2-7
TGTGCCAGCAGTTCTTGGCCTAGCGGGGACCGCTCCTACGAGCAGTACTTC
CASSSWPSGDRSYEQYF
>NA|NA|TRBV12-3/TRBV12-4|TRBJ2-3
TGTGCCAGCATGTCGGGGGGCCCAGATACGCAGTATTTT
CASMSGGPDTQYF
>TRBD1|NA|TRBV11-2|TRBJ1-3
TGTGCCAGCAGCCGACAGGGGCTCGGAAACACCATATATTTT
CASSRQGLGNTIYF
>TRBD1|NA|TRBV5-1|TRBJ2-5
TGCGCCAGCACCGGTACGGGACAGGGATTCGGAGAGACCCAGTACTTC
CASTGTGQGFGETQYF
>NA|few|TRBV5-4|TRBJ2-5
TGTGCCAGCGGCGGAATAGGCCTCGAGGAGACCCAGTACTTC
CASGGIGLEETQYF
>TRBD1|NA|TRBV5-1|TRBJ1-5
TGCGCCAGCAGACCTACAGGGGGCAATCAGCCCCAGCATTTT
CASRPTGGNQPQHF
>NA|once|TRBV14|TRBJ1-2
TGTGCCAGCGGACAGACGTATGGCTACACCTTC
CASGQTYGYTF